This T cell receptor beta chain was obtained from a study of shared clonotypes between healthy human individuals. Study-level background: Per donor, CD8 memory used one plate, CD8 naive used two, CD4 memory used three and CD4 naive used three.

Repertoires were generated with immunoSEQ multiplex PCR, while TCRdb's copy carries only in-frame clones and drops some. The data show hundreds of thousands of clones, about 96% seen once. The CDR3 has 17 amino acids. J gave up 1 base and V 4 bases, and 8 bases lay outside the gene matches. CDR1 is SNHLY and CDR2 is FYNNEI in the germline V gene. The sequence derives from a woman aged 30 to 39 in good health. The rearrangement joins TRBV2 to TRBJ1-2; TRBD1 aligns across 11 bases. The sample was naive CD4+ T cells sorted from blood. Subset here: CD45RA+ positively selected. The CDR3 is CASSGRTGGPINYGYTF. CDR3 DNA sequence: TGTGCCAGCAGTGGGAGGACAGGGGGCCCTATTAACTATGGCTACACCTTC.